This T cell receptor beta chain emerged from a study of response to subunit inactivated influenza vaccine listed by TCRdb under 2018. Looking at the study overall: Deep quantitative T cell receptor repertoire profiling was used in the study to track responses to a trivalent subunit inactivated influenza vaccine. What the work shows at the level of the full study, not this receptor alone: It was suggested by the authors that each seasonal influenza vaccination may recruit only a limited number of new T cells.

Libraries were made using RT-PCR. The sample was run on an Illumina HiSeq 2500. TCRdb ran its own pipeline on the public reads, namely fastp trimming at Q25 and MiXCR clone calling, and kept in-frame beta chains. Records with the same CDR3 protein are collapsed into one entry carrying the most frequent genes and DNA. Counted in this sample were approximately 520,000 distinct CDR3 sequences; around 25% of them appeared once. The ten largest clones capture under 2.5% of the sample. This clonotype showed up just a few times. The specificity of this receptor is unknown. It has no much larger one-base neighbor in the sample; base qualities were not kept. This receptor was taken from a man in his forties or fifties who received an inactivated influenza vaccine. Donor details come from another sample of the same person, matched by shared clones. Sample: CD4+ T cells sorted from PBMCs, taken about 5 days after vaccination.

The sequence in DNA is TGTGCCAGCACCCCGGACAGGGTTGGACACAATGAGCAGTTCTTC. The resulting protein is CASTPDRVGHNEQFF. The V and J segments used are TRBV7-2 and TRBJ2-1, with 8 central nucleotides matching TRBD1. V loses 7 bases at its end and J loses 5 bases; junction bases beyond the gene matches: 10. The cysteine opens and the phenylalanine closes a CDR3 of 15 amino acids. The retained sequence is limited to the CDR3, 45 bases, with the frame set at the first base. CDR1 is given as SGHTA and CDR2 as FQGNSA, both from the germline V gene.